The rows below give T cell receptor beta chains drawn from one sample of a study of T-cell reconstitution after alpha-beta-depleted transplantation in children. One entry per CDR3 protein, called by TCRdb with MiXCR from the PCR reads. The sample holds about 72,000 distinct CDR3 sequences, just under 7.5% seen once. Sequencing was performed on PBMCs from the stem cell graft donor, taken from the stem cell graft. Receptors originate from a human donor who donated a stem cell graft to a child with acute lymphoblastic leukemia. The CDR3 runs from the conserved cysteine through the conserved F or W. The D gene is left open where the match is weak. Not every row has a clone size; where given, it reads once, few, many or a size class.

v_call	d_call	j_call	clone_size	cdr3_aa	cdr3_nt
TRBV7-3	.	TRBJ1-2	many	CASSLGGNYGYTF	TGTGCCAGCAGCCTAGGGGGTAACTATGGCTACACCTTC
TRBV7-2	.	TRBJ2-7	.	CASSQMTYSYEQYF	TGTGCCAGCAGCCAGATGACGTATTCCTACGAGCAGTACTTC
TRBV11-1	.	TRBJ2-4	.	CASTDSGFLAKNIQYF	TGTGCCAGCACCGACTCAGGATTCCTAGCCAAAAACATTCAGTACTTC
TRBV29-1	.	TRBJ1-1	many	CSASPPEAFF	TGCAGCGCCTCCCCCCCGGAAGCTTTCTTT
TRBV4-2	.	TRBJ1-5	many	CASSGGEGNQPQHF	TGTGCCAGCAGCGGTGGGGAGGGCAATCAGCCCCAGCATTTT
TRBV7-3	TRBD2	TRBJ2-2	.	CASSSPGDGEGPGELFF	TGTGCCAGCAGCTCACCCGGGGACGGGGAGGGTCCGGGGGAGCTGTTTTTT
TRBV9	TRBD2	TRBJ2-1	many	CASSVDPSGTYNEQFF	TGTGCCAGCAGCGTAGATCCTAGCGGGACCTACAATGAGCAGTTCTTC
TRBV15	.	TRBJ2-5	many	CATRAGHRQETQYF	TGTGCCACTCGAGCGGGACACCGCCAAGAGACCCAGTACTTC
TRBV19	.	TRBJ1-4	many	CASSTGREKLFF	TGTGCCAGTAGTACCGGACGGGAAAAACTGTTTTTT
TRBV18	.	TRBJ2-3	many	CASSPPSTDTQYF	TGTGCCAGCTCACCACCGAGCACAGATACGCAGTATTTT
TRBV5-1	.	TRBJ2-5	many	CASRRDGSQLGARKETQYF	TGCGCCAGCAGACGGGACGGGTCGCAACTAGGGGCACGAAAAGAGACCCAGTACTTC
TRBV20-1	TRBD2	TRBJ2-1	few	CSVTMGLALGEQFF	TGCAGTGTTACTATGGGACTAGCTCTTGGGGAGCAGTTCTTC
TRBV11-2	.	TRBJ1-5	many	CASSLVGFHQPQHF	TGTGCCAGCAGCTTAGTCGGGTTTCATCAGCCCCAGCATTTT
TRBV7-2	.	TRBJ2-3	many	CASSLSGRSPDTQYF	TGTGCCAGCAGCTTATCGGGGAGGTCCCCAGATACGCAGTATTTT
TRBV3-1	TRBD2	TRBJ2-7	.	CASSPGTSGSREQYF	TGTGCCAGCAGCCCCGGGACTAGCGGGTCGCGAGAGCAGTACTTC
TRBV11-1	.	TRBJ2-7	few	CASSSPLRHEQYF	TGTGCCAGCAGCTCACCTCTCCGCCACGAGCAGTACTTC